Presented here are 11 T cell receptor beta chains from one specimen sequenced in a study of T cells in tuberculosis. Clones were sequenced by immunoSEQ multiplex PCR, and TCRdb holds only the in-frame ones, with some missing. The sample records tens of thousands of clones, 90% to 95% being singletons. Sample: PBMCs. These receptors were obtained from a donor between 10 and 35 years old with latent tuberculosis or without tuberculosis infection.

The chain is built from TRBV5-1 and TRBJ2-1, with D maybe TRBD2 (6 bases). V was clipped by 4 bases and J by 8 bases, with 10 bases between them. The CDR3 has 12 residues. Germline V gene lookup returns CDR1 SGHRS and CDR2 YFSETQ. The CDR3 nucleotides read TGCGCCAGCAGCATGACTAGTTATGAGCAGTTCTTC. Its translation is CASSMTSYEQFF.

The rearrangement links TRBV7-2 to TRBJ2-3; 12 bases agree with TRBD2. V was pared by 7 bases and J by 1 base, with 3 bases of the junction left unmatched. CDR3 length: 15 residues. Germline CDR1 is SGHTA and CDR2 is FQGNSA. The CDR3 reads CASKLAGGRTDTQYF. The CDR3 DNA is TGTGCCAGCAAACTAGCGGGGGGCCGCACAGATACGCAGTATTTT. Full variable domain (rest looked up from reference TRBV7-2 and TRBJ2-3): GAGVSQSPSNKVTEKGKDVELRCDPISGHTALYWYRQSLGQGLEFLIYFQGNSAPDKSGLPSDRFSAERTGGSVSTLTIQRTQQEDSAVYLCASKLAGGRTDTQYFGPGTRLTVL.

The chain recombines TRBV27 with TRBJ2-1, with 7 bases that match TRBD1. Trimming took 5 bases from V and 4 from J; bases not matched to a gene: 8. Germline assignment: CDR1 MNHEY and CDR2 SMNVEV (reference sequence). The CDR3 contains 15 residues. In nucleotides, the CDR3 is TGTGCCAGCAGTCCTCTGGTACAGGGGTACAATGAGCAGTTCTTC. Translating it yields CASSPLVQGYNEQFF.

This chain connects TRBV5-1 to TRBJ2-5; TRBD2 matches at 10 bases. The CDR3 covers 17 residues. Losses at the gene ends were 0 bases for V and 6 bases for J; bases not matched to a gene: 11. Germline assignment: CDR1 SGHRS and CDR2 YFSETQ. The CDR3 DNA sequence: TGCGCCAGCAGCTTGGCCTCAGCTAGCGGGAGCGGTAAGACCCAGTACTTC. It yields the protein CASSLASASGSGKTQYF.

The chain uses TRBV18 and TRBJ2-1; 7 bases match TRBD2. CDR3 length: 17 amino acids. CDR1 is KGHSH, CDR2 LQKENI, per germline. V lost 0 bases and J lost 4; bases outside the gene matches: 9. CDR3 coding DNA: TGTGCCAGCTCACCACCTCCCGGCGGGAGTAGTTACAATGAGCAGTTCTTC. It codes for CASSPPPGGSSYNEQFF. Variable domain in full (rest from reference TRBV18 and TRBJ2-1): NAGVMQNPRHLVRRRGQEARLRCSPMKGHSHVYWYRQLPEEGLKFMVYLQKENIIDESGMPKERFSAEFPKEGPSILRIQQVVRGDSAAYFCASSPPPGGSSYNEQFFGPGTRLTVL.

This chain uses TRBV4-3 with TRBJ2-4; 7 bases match TRBD1. The germline V gene has CDR1 LGHNA and CDR2 YSLEER. The CDR3 extends over 15 amino acids. V dropped 6 bases and J dropped 3; count of bases not matched to a gene: 8. CDR3 protein: CASSLDRDVKNIQYF. DNA for the CDR3: TGCGCCAGCAGTCTTGACAGGGACGTCAAAAACATTCAGTACTTC.

This clone is a singleton in its sample. This sequence joins TRBV4-3 and TRBJ2-3; TRBD2 agrees at 7 bases. Losses at the gene ends were 4 bases for V and 6 bases for J; bases not matched to a gene: 4. The CDR3 is made up of 13 amino acids. CDR1 is LGHNA and CDR2 is YSLEER in the germline V gene. CDR3 nucleotide sequence: TGCGCCAGCAGCCTCCTGGGGGGGGATACGCAGTATTTT. Translating gives CASSLLGGDTQYF.

V is TRBV7-2 and J is TRBJ1-5; 7 bases align to TRBD1. This CDR3 is built from 14 residues. Germline lookup yields CDR1 SGHTA and CDR2 FQGNSA. V shed 5 bases and J 4 bases; nucleotides not matched to a gene: 5. The CDR3 is CASSDSGGNQPQHF. The CDR3 DNA reads as TGTGCCAGCAGCGACTCAGGGGGAAATCAGCCCCAGCATTTT.

The chain combines TRBV28 with TRBJ1-2; D is uncertain. Germline-derived CDR1 and CDR2 are MDHEN and SYDVKM. Trimming removed 5 bases from V and 2 bases from J, with 6 bases in between. The CDR3 consists of 12 residues. In DNA form, the CDR3 reads TGTGCCAGCAGTCAGCGGAACTATGGCTACACCTTC. It is translated as CASSQRNYGYTF.

J is TRBJ2-7 and V is TRBV27; 7 bases line up with TRBD1. V gave up 5 bases and J gave up 6 bases; unmatched junction bases: 10. The CDR3 covers 14 residues. Per germline, CDR1 MNHEY and CDR2 SMNVEV (reference sequence). CDR3 in DNA: TGTGCCAGCAGTCCGACCCGGACAGGTTCCGAGCAGTACTTC. Amino acid sequence: CASSPTRTGSEQYF.

V usage is TRBV2 and J usage is TRBJ1-2; TRBD1 aligns across 7 bases. V lost 5 bases, J lost 6 bases, and 6 bases stayed unmatched. The CDR3 has 13 amino acids. Germline V gene sequence: CDR1 SNHLY, CDR2 FYNNEI. CDR3 DNA: TGTGCCAGCAGTTCTGGACAGGTGAATGGCTACACCTTC. It codes for CASSSGQVNGYTF.